The 25 T cell receptor beta chains listed next were all sequenced from one sample in a study of technical replicates of blood from a handful of donors. Libraries were prepared by immunoSEQ multiplex PCR; TCRdb keeps only in-frame clonotypes and omits some of them. The top ten clones hold under 0.45% of a sample with around 54,000 clones, 90% to 96% of them seen once. Source material: T cells isolated from PBMCs. The receptors were sampled from a human donor in good health.

This chain connects TRBV10-3 to TRBJ2-7; D call uncertain. The CDR3 length is 13 residues. The germline V and J ends were trimmed by 0 bases and 3 bases, with 6 bases remaining between them. Germline values: CDR1 ENHRY, CDR2 SYGVKD. The CDR3 DNA is TGTGCCATCAGTGAGTCGAACAGCTACGAGCAGTACTTC. Translated, it gives CAISESNSYEQYF.

The chain has TRBV5-1 and TRBJ2-5, with 8 bases lining up with TRBD2. Germline-derived CDR1 and CDR2 are SGHRS and YFSETQ. The CDR3 is 14 residues long. Trimming at V came to 0 bases and at J to 4 bases, leaving 2 bases not matched to a gene. The CDR3 loop is CASSLESGRETQYF. Here the CDR3 DNA reads TGCGCCAGCAGCTTGGAAAGCGGGAGAGAGACCCAGTACTTC.

The chain uses TRBV19 and TRBJ1-5; 7 nucleotides match TRBD1. The CDR3 is 14 residues long. The germline gives CDR1 LNHDA, CDR2 SQIVND (reference sequence). V lost 7 bases to trimming and J lost 4 bases; unmatched junction nucleotides: 7. Written as DNA, the CDR3 is TGTGCCAGTACTTCTTGGGACAGTAATCAGCCCCAGCATTTT. As protein: CASTSWDSNQPQHF.

The rearrangement uses TRBV11-2 and TRBJ2-1; D is unclear. V was pared by 6 bases and J by 0 bases, with 15 bases between. Germline CDR1 reads SGHAT; CDR2 reads FQNNGV. The CDR3 contains 16 residues. The CDR3 DNA is TGTGCCAGCAGTACGATCAGGCCGAGCTCCTACAATGAGCAGTTCTTC. This translates into CASSTIRPSSYNEQFF.

This clone was picked up one time. The V and J genes are TRBV28 and TRBJ1-4; D not resolved. The germline gives CDR1 MDHEN, CDR2 SYDVKM. Trimming stripped 3 bases from V and 8 bases from J, with 13 bases between. The CDR3 contains 14 residues. CDR3 residues: CASSLEEGGEKLFF. Written as DNA, the CDR3 is TGTGCCAGCAGTTTGGAGGAAGGTGGGGAAAAACTGTTTTTT.

V is TRBV4-1 and J is TRBJ2-6; a possible D gene is TRBD2 (7 bases). V was clipped by 4 bases and J by 0 bases, with 13 bases between them. The CDR3 is 17 amino acids. Germline V CDR1 and CDR2: MGHRA, YSYEKL. The CDR3 is CASSPWAGASGANVLTF. CDR3 nucleotide sequence: TGCGCCAGCAGCCCTTGGGCGGGGGCCTCTGGGGCCAACGTCCTGACTTTC.

This chain connects TRBV4-1 to TRBJ2-7; TRBD2 agrees at 11 bases. The V gene's germline CDR1 is MGHRA and CDR2 YSYEKL. The junction had 6 bases not matched to a gene; V was cut back by 4 bases and J by 4 bases. The CDR3 has 15 amino acids. CDR3 DNA: TGCGCCAGCAGCCTTGGACTAGCGGGTTCGTACGAGCAGTACTTC. It codes for CASSLGLAGSYEQYF.

V usage is TRBV5-1 and J usage is TRBJ2-6; 12 nucleotides align to TRBD1. The CDR3 length is 19 residues. V was pared by 4 bases and J by 0 bases, with 8 bases of the junction left unmatched. Germline CDR1 is SGHRS and CDR2 is YFSETQ. CDR3 sequence: CASSPMGTGGLSGANVLTF. In DNA, the CDR3 is TGCGCCAGCAGCCCGATGGGGACAGGGGGCCTCTCTGGGGCCAACGTCCTGACTTTC.

This chain joins TRBV5-1 and TRBJ2-5, with 8 nucleotides matching TRBD2. The trim removed 2 bases at V and 5 bases at J, leaving 8 bases unmatched. This CDR3 contains 15 residues. CDR1 and CDR2 (germline): SGHRS, YFSETQ. The CDR3 DNA sequence: TGCGCCAGCAGCTTTGTGGCGGGAGGAGGGGAGACCCAGTACTTC. This encodes CASSFVAGGGETQYF.

On this clone itself: A read error may produce the germline difference seen at one junction end. The chain is built from TRBV11-2 and TRBJ2-6, with D possibly matching TRBD2 (5 bases). The CDR3 is made up of 14 amino acids. Germline CDR1 reads SGHAT; CDR2 reads FQNNGV. CDR3 loop: CASGFGAGANVLTF. Written as DNA, the CDR3 is TGTGCCAGCGGCTTCGGGGCTGGGGCCAACGTCCTGACTTTC.

The chain joins TRBV7-6 to TRBJ1-5; TRBD1 agrees at 8 bases. The CDR3 loop spans 16 amino acids. Germline V gene data show CDR1 as SGHVS and CDR2 as FNYEAQ. The V gene end was trimmed by 1 base and the J gene end by 2 bases; junction bases not matched to a gene: 4. CDR3 coding DNA: TGTGCCAGCAGCTTAGATCAGGGGGCTGGCAATCAGCCCCAGCATTTT. Residues: CASSLDQGAGNQPQHF.

This chain joins TRBV2 and TRBJ1-5, with TRBD1 matching 10 bases. Germline lookup yields CDR1 SNHLY and CDR2 FYNNEI. Trimming cost V 11 bases and J 5 bases; bases outside gene matches: 6. The CDR3 sequence is 13 residues long. The CDR3 DNA sequence: TGTGCCGGGGGACAGGGGCTCGATCAGCCCCAGCATTTT. Its protein product is CAGGQGLDQPQHF.

The chain recombines TRBV2 with TRBJ2-2; 9 nucleotides agree with TRBD1. The CDR3 covers 15 residues. The germline CDR1 and CDR2 sequences are SNHLY and FYNNEI. Trimming removed 6 bases from V and 7 bases from J; junction bases left unmatched: 9. The CDR3 sequence is CASSSGTGSIGELFF. In DNA, the CDR3 is TGTGCCAGCAGCTCTGGGACAGGGAGTATCGGGGAGCTGTTTTTT.

DNA for the CDR3: TGTGCCAGCAGTGAGAGGGGGCTAGCCTACGAGCAGTACTTC. As protein: CASSERGLAYEQYF. The V call is TRBV6-1, the J call TRBJ2-7; 7 bases agree with TRBD1. V was pared by 3 bases and J by 2 bases, with 4 bases of the junction left unmatched. This CDR3 contains 14 residues. Per the germline V gene, CDR1 is MNHNS and CDR2 is SASEGT.

This clone appeared once. The genes are TRBV9 and TRBJ1-2; D is unresolved. This CDR3 is 12 amino acids long. V was clipped by 1 base and J by 4 bases, with 5 bases between them. Germline assignment: CDR1 SGDLS and CDR2 YYNGEE. The CDR3 region has the DNA TGTGCCAGCAGCGTACCGTCCTATGGCTACACCTTC. It yields the protein CASSVPSYGYTF.

V and J are TRBV10-3 and TRBJ2-5; D remains ambiguous. This CDR3 spans 14 amino acids. The ends were cut back, 2 bases at V and 0 bases at J, with 7 bases in the middle. Germline V gene data show CDR1 as ENHRY and CDR2 as SYGVKD. The CDR3 coding sequence is TGTGCCATCAGTGAGACGGTTTACCAAGAGACCCAGTACTTC. Translated: CAISETVYQETQYF.

V is TRBV7-9 and J is TRBJ1-5; D unclear. Per germline, CDR1 SEHNR and CDR2 FQNEAQ (reference sequence). Trimming stripped 1 base from V and 6 bases from J, with 4 bases between. The CDR3 spans 12 residues. CDR3 loop: CASSLEAQPQHF. In DNA form, the CDR3 reads TGTGCCAGCAGCTTAGAAGCTCAGCCCCAGCATTTT.

V and J are TRBV11-2 and TRBJ2-1; 11 bases are shared with TRBD2. This CDR3 is built from 16 residues. With V trimmed by 1 base and J by 6 bases, 5 bases remained unmatched. The V gene's germline CDR1 is SGHAT and CDR2 FQNNGV. As DNA, the CDR3 is TGTGCCAGCAGCTTAGCAGGGACTAGCGGAGCCAATGAGCAGTTCTTC. Protein product: CASSLAGTSGANEQFF. The whole variable domain, remainder taken from reference TRBV11-2 and TRBJ2-1, is EAGVAQSPRYKIIEKRQSVAFWCNPISGHATLYWYQQILGQGPKLLIQFQNNGVVDDSQLPKDRFSAERLKGVDSTLKIQPAKLEDSAVYLCASSLAGTSGANEQFFGPGTRLTVL.

This rearrangement joins TRBV9 to TRBJ2-1; 9 bases map to TRBD2. V dropped 4 bases and J dropped 0; count of bases not matched to a gene: 2. The germline gives CDR1 SGDLS, CDR2 YYNGEE. The CDR3 has 15 residues. The CDR3 region is CASSFSGSSYNEQFF. The CDR3 nucleotides read TGTGCCAGCAGCTTTAGCGGGAGCTCCTACAATGAGCAGTTCTTC.

The J gene is TRBJ2-7, the V gene TRBV28; 12 bases are a match to TRBD1. Germline V gene sequence: CDR1 MDHEN, CDR2 SYDVKM. V lost 3 bases, J lost 4 bases, and 4 bases stayed unmatched. The CDR3 is 15 residues long. The CDR3 coding sequence is TGTGCCAGCAGTTTTCCGGGACAGGGGGCTTACGAGCAGTACTTC. Amino acid sequence: CASSFPGQGAYEQYF.

The chain has TRBV7-9 and TRBJ1-1, with D perhaps TRBD1 (5 bases). CDR3 length equals 14 residues. Germline V gene lookup returns CDR1 SEHNR and CDR2 FQNEAQ (reference sequence). V was clipped by 1 base and J by 4 bases, with 10 bases between them. The CDR3 is CASSLEAGITEAFF. In nucleotides, the CDR3 is TGTGCCAGCAGCTTAGAGGCAGGGATCACTGAAGCTTTCTTT.

The chain combines TRBV29-1 with TRBJ1-1; perhaps TRBD1 as D (5 bases). V was cut by 2 bases and J by 3 bases, with 13 bases left in between. CDR3 length: 14 amino acids. The V gene's germline CDR1 is SQVTM and CDR2 ANQGSEA. This CDR3 is CSVESVAGHTEAFF. CDR3 bases: TGCAGCGTTGAATCGGTGGCGGGGCACACTGAAGCTTTCTTT.

The genes are TRBV7-3 and TRBJ2-1; 8 bases align to TRBD2. V lost 5 bases and J lost 4; bases outside the gene matches: 4. The length of the CDR3 is 14 residues. Germline V gene lookup returns CDR1 SGHTA and CDR2 FQGTGA. The DNA for the CDR3 is TGTGCCAGCAGCAGGAGCGGGAGTTACAATGAGCAGTTCTTC. Translation gives CASSRSGSYNEQFF.

The chain couples TRBV12-2 to TRBJ2-7; the DNA was not compared with TRBD1, the D call given in the table. TRBV12-2 is an annotated pseudogene. This CDR3 comprises 14 residues. The CDR3 sequence is CASRSGTGTNEQYF. Here the CDR3 DNA reads TGTGCAAGTCGCTCCGGGACAGGGACCAACGAGCAGTACTTC.

This chain joins TRBV19 and TRBJ1-1; D ambiguous. V lost 7 bases and J lost 7, with 16 bases in between. CDR3 length: 13 amino acids. CDR1 and CDR2 (germline): LNHDA, SQIVND (reference sequence). CDR3 nucleotide sequence: TGTGCCAGTACTGGGTTTGTGGAGCTTGAAGCTTTCTTT. Amino acid sequence: CASTGFVELEAFF.